A selection of T cell receptor beta chains follows, all from one sample in a study of regulatory dendritic cells for organ transplantation. TCRdb's copy holds only in-frame clones and misses some; the assay was immunoSEQ multiplex PCR. The table has fewer than 50,000 clones, 90% to 95% seen once. The sample was naive CD8+ T cells from blood. These receptors were collected from a human donor in good health. Both conserved end residues are part of each CDR3. A D gene is named only where the DNA matches it firmly. Rows give clone size only sometimes, using once, few, many, or a class for an expanded clone.

v_call	j_call	d_call	clone_size	cdr3_aa	cdr3_nt
TRBV10-3	TRBJ2-5	TRBD2	NA	CAISESFSGRKETQYF	TGTGCCATCAGTGAGTCTTTTAGCGGGAGGAAAGAGACCCAGTACTTC
TRBV14	TRBJ2-1	TRBD2	NA	CASSQGRAGGNEQFF	TGTGCCAGCAGCCAAGGTCGGGCGGGAGGTAATGAGCAGTTCTTC
TRBV5-5	TRBJ2-7	NA	NA	CASSRQEYEQYF	TGTGCCAGCAGTCGCCAAGAATACGAGCAGTACTTC
TRBV30	TRBJ2-7	NA	NA	CAWSGVTEITYEQYF	TGTGCCTGGAGTGGGGTAACAGAAATCACTTACGAGCAGTACTTC
TRBV30	TRBJ1-6	TRBD1	NA	CAWTMGTGTSPLHF	TGTGCCTGGACCATGGGGACAGGGACCTCACCCCTCCACTTT
TRBV28	TRBJ1-1	NA	NA	CASSNPTGGSTEAFF	TGTGCCAGCAGCAACCCTACAGGCGGGAGCACTGAAGCTTTCTTT
TRBV27	TRBJ2-5	NA	NA	CASSPWGRGKTQYF	TGTGCCAGCAGTCCCTGGGGCAGGGGAAAGACCCAGTACTTC
TRBV27	TRBJ2-7	NA	NA	CAPWGFGEQYF	TGTGCCCCCTGGGGGTTCGGGGAGCAGTACTTC
TRBV28	TRBJ2-5	NA	NA	CASSFIETQYF	TGTGCCAGCAGTTTCATAGAGACCCAGTACTTC
TRBV27	TRBJ2-7	NA	NA	CASSFDGRVYEQYF	TGTGCCAGCAGTTTTGACGGCAGGGTCTACGAGCAGTACTTC
TRBV7-3	TRBJ2-3	TRBD2	NA	CASSSIAGGPNTQYF	TGTGCCAGCAGCTCGATAGCGGGAGGGCCTAATACGCAGTATTTT
TRBV7-9	TRBJ1-5	NA	NA	CASSFPGSNQPQHF	TGTGCCAGCAGCTTTCCAGGGTCCAATCAGCCCCAGCATTTT
TRBV7-8	TRBJ2-3	TRBD2	once	CASSWGLALTDTQYF	TGTGCCAGCAGCTGGGGACTAGCTCTCACAGATACGCAGTATTTT
TRBV30	TRBJ1-4	TRBD1	NA	CASLDRGRSTNEKLFF	TGTGCCTCCCTAGACAGGGGGAGGTCGACTAATGAAAAACTGTTTTTT
TRBV28	TRBJ2-5	NA	NA	CASSWPTLPHRDQETQYF	TGTGCCAGCAGTTGGCCCACCCTTCCGCACAGGGACCAAGAGACCCAGTACTTC
TRBV19	TRBJ1-1	NA	NA	CASSWGARTEAFF	TGTGCCAGTAGTTGGGGGGCGCGGACTGAAGCTTTCTTT